Following are 22 T cell receptor beta chains from one sample sequenced in a study of blood T cell repertoires in COVID-19. Generated by immunoSEQ multiplex PCR, the TCRdb table keeps only in-frame clones and is missing some. The sample contains about 220,000 clones, 80% to 90% of which appear only once. Sequencing was carried out using peripheral blood. The receptor set was obtained from a man under 40 with active or convalescent COVID-19.

The chain carries TRBV5-1 and TRBJ2-4; no clear D. This CDR3 region has 15 residues. V was trimmed by 0 bases and J by 1 base, leaving 8 bases between them. Germline loops: CDR1 SGHRS, CDR2 YFSETQ. Here the CDR3 DNA reads TGCGCCAGCAGCTTGGGCAGTGTGGCCAAAAACATTCAGTACTTC. This encodes CASSLGSVAKNIQYF.

In this sample, this clone turned up a few times. The chain joins TRBV18 to TRBJ1-3; D is unresolved. Per the germline V gene, CDR1 is KGHSH and CDR2 is LQKENI. This CDR3 spans 15 amino acids. V lost 5 bases and J 2 bases, leaving 13 bases between the germline ends. The chain's CDR3 is CASSAIGGPGNTIYF. CDR3 coding DNA: TGTGCCAGCTCAGCGATAGGAGGACCTGGAAACACCATATATTTT.

V usage is TRBV19 and J usage is TRBJ2-5; perhaps TRBD2 as D (5 bases). Germline V gene lookup returns CDR1 LNHDA and CDR2 SQIVND (reference sequence). Trimming stripped 1 base from V and 5 bases from J, with 14 bases between. The CDR3 runs to 15 residues. CDR3 residues: CASSIGVGGWETQYF. CDR3 nucleotide sequence: TGTGCCAGTAGTATAGGGGTTGGAGGTTGGGAGACCCAGTACTTC.

The genes are TRBV30 and TRBJ1-5, with a possible D match to TRBD1 (6 bases). The germline V gene encodes CDR1 GTSNPN and CDR2 SVGIG (reference sequence). V lost 2 bases, J lost 6 bases, and 11 bases lay in between. This CDR3 spans 13 amino acids. The CDR3 reads CAWSMQGLQPQHF. The CDR3 DNA sequence: TGTGCCTGGAGTATGCAGGGGCTTCAGCCCCAGCATTTT.

In this sample, this clone turned up a few times. The chain joins TRBV7-8 to TRBJ2-1; 8 bases are a match to TRBD2. CDR1 is SGHVS and CDR2 is FQNEAQ in the germline V gene. The CDR3 is made up of 14 amino acids. The J segment lost 6 bases and the V segment lost 4 bases, leaving 5 bases of the junction unmatched. CDR3 coding DNA: TGTGCCAGCAGCTACGGGGGGGAATCCAATGAGCAGTTCTTC. Translated: CASSYGGESNEQFF.

The CDR3 loop reads CASSQEVGLAGNTGELFF. The CDR3, as DNA: TGTGCCAGCAGCCAAGAGGTCGGACTAGCGGGGAACACCGGGGAGCTGTTTTTT. The J gene is TRBJ2-2, the V gene TRBV4-2; the match to TRBD2 covers 11 bases. The CDR3 loop spans 18 amino acids. CDR1 is LGHNA, CDR2 YNFKEQ, per germline. V gave up 0 bases and J gave up 1 base; unmatched junction bases: 4.

A note on this clone: Different DNA sequences within this sample yield the same CDR3. The chain is built from TRBV7-2 and TRBJ2-7; 10 bases match TRBD2. Trimming at V came to 3 bases and at J to 0 bases, leaving 2 bases not matched to a gene. Germline loops: CDR1 SGHTA, CDR2 FQGNSA. The CDR3 contains 15 residues. The CDR3: CASSFPSGSSYEQYF. CDR3 DNA: TGTGCCAGCAGCTTTCCTAGCGGGAGCTCCTACGAGCAGTACTTC.

The chain recombines TRBV3-1 (or the pseudogene TRBV3-2) with TRBJ2-2; perhaps TRBD2 as D (6 bases). This CDR3 has 14 amino acids. V dropped 1 base and J dropped 4 bases, with 7 bases sitting between them. Germline-derived CDR1 and CDR2 are LGHDT and YNNKEL (reference sequence). The CDR3 protein is CASSQVAATGELFF. As DNA, the CDR3 is TGTGCCAGCAGCCAAGTAGCGGCCACCGGGGAGCTGTTTTTT.

The rearrangement uses TRBV21-1 and TRBJ1-5. TRBV21-1 is a pseudogene. The length of the CDR3 is 18 residues. The CDR3 DNA reads as TGTGCCAGCACCCGGGGGGTGGCCCACATTGAGAGCAATCAGCCCCAGCATTTT. This encodes CASTRGVAHIESNQPQHF.

This clone has more than one count but fewer than ten. The chain joins TRBV5-1 to TRBJ2-3, with 12 bases that match TRBD2. The CDR3 is 16 residues long. Trimming at V came to 4 bases and at J to 4 bases, leaving 7 bases not matched to a gene. Germline V gene data show CDR1 as SGHRS and CDR2 as YFSETQ. CDR3 in amino acids: CASSGTSGGYADTQYF. CDR3 in DNA: TGCGCCAGCAGCGGCACTAGCGGGGGGTATGCAGATACGCAGTATTTT.

This chain joins TRBV5-1 and TRBJ2-7; D is possibly TRBD1 (6 bases). CDR1 and CDR2 (germline): SGHRS, YFSETQ. V gave up 4 bases and J gave up 3 bases, with 17 bases separating them. This CDR3 has 15 residues. This chain's CDR3 is CASSTVGTSVYEQYF. The CDR3 nucleotides are TGCGCCAGCAGCACTGTAGGGACATCGGTCTACGAGCAGTACTTC. Variable domain in full (rest from reference TRBV5-1 and TRBJ2-7): KAGVTQTPRYLIKTRGQQVTLSCSPISGHRSVSWYQQTPGQGLQFLFEYFSETQRNKGNFPGRFSGRQFSNSRSEMNVSTLELGDSALYLCASSTVGTSVYEQYFGPGTRLTVT.

The rearrangement joins TRBV7-6 to TRBJ1-4; 9 positions agree with TRBD1. CDR1 is SGHVS, CDR2 FNYEAQ, per germline. This CDR3 region has 15 residues. With V trimmed by 5 bases and J by 8 bases, 9 bases remained unmatched. The chain's CDR3 is CASSQGTGYFEKLFF. DNA of the CDR3: TGTGCCAGCAGCCAAGGGACAGGGTATTTCGAAAAACTGTTTTTT. The variable domain in full, completed from reference TRBV7-6 and TRBJ1-4, reads GAGVSQSPRYKVTKRGQDVALRCDPISGHVSLYWYRQALGQGPEFLTYFNYEAQQDKSGLPNDRFSAERPEGSISTLTIQRTEQRDSAMYRCASSQGTGYFEKLFFGSGTQLSVL.

This clone has only one observation. The chain couples TRBV7-8 to TRBJ2-3; TRBD1 matches 8 bases. Germline CDR1 is SGHVS and CDR2 is FQNEAQ. This CDR3 is built from 15 residues. V lost 5 bases, J lost 3 bases, and 7 bases stayed unmatched. CDR3 loop: CASSPTQGATDTQYF. The CDR3 DNA is TGTGCCAGCAGCCCCACCCAGGGGGCGACAGATACGCAGTATTTT.

The chain joins TRBV6-1 to TRBJ2-7, with D unresolved. V lost 1 base, J lost 2 bases, and 15 bases lay in between. Germline loops: CDR1 MNHNS, CDR2 SASEGT. The CDR3 is 16 amino acids. The CDR3 DNA follows: TGTGCCAGCAGTGAAGTCGGAGAGGTCTGGCCCTACGAGCAGTACTTC. As protein: CASSEVGEVWPYEQYF.

This clone was recorded a few times. The chain has TRBV5-6 and TRBJ1-6; D gene unclear. Trimming removed 6 bases from V and 0 bases from J, with 16 bases in between. Looked up from germline, CDR1 is SGHDT and CDR2 is YYEEEE. The CDR3 runs to 17 residues. CDR3 coding DNA: TGTGCCAGCACCCGGTTGCGGGGAGGCTCCTATAATTCACCCCTCCACTTT. It codes for CASTRLRGGSYNSPLHF.

CDR3: CASRTVISTDTQYF. DNA for the CDR3: TGTGCCAGCAGGACAGTCATTAGCACAGATACGCAGTATTTT. V is TRBV28 and J is TRBJ2-3; the D gene is possibly TRBD1 (5 bases). Germline V gene lookup returns CDR1 MDHEN and CDR2 SYDVKM. The CDR3 totals 14 residues. V dropped 6 bases and J dropped 0 bases, with 10 bases sitting between them.

The chain links TRBV27 to TRBJ1-5; D not certain. V gave up 5 bases and J gave up 4 bases, with 15 bases separating them. Germline V gene sequence: CDR1 MNHEY, CDR2 SMNVEV (reference sequence). This CDR3 is 15 amino acids long. CDR3 sequence reads: CASSLFGNGNQPQHF. Written as DNA, the CDR3 is TGTGCCAGCAGTCTGTTTGGCAACGGGAATCAGCCCCAGCATTTT.

The rearrangement joins TRBV3-1 (or the pseudogene TRBV3-2) to TRBJ1-2; 9 positions agree with TRBD1. Germline CDR1 and CDR2: LGHDT and YNNKEL (reference sequence). The CDR3 is 15 amino acids. The V and J ends lost 4 bases and 8 bases, in that order; junction bases with no gene match: 11. CDR3: CASSPSPDRGEGYTF. CDR3 DNA sequence: TGTGCCAGCAGCCCCTCCCCGGACAGGGGTGAGGGCTACACCTTC.

The chain carries TRBV29-1 and TRBJ1-1, with a tentative D call TRBD1 (6 bases). This CDR3 comprises 12 residues. Germline CDR1 is SQVTM and CDR2 is ANQGSEA. Trimming stripped 3 bases from V and 6 bases from J, with 11 bases between. CDR3 nucleotides: TGCAGCGTTGAGGGGCGACAGGCTGAAGCTTTCTTT. The encoded protein is CSVEGRQAEAFF.

This chain joins TRBV27 and TRBJ1-2; 8 bases agree with TRBD1. Germline V gene lookup returns CDR1 MNHEY and CDR2 SMNVEV (reference sequence). The CDR3 extends over 11 amino acids. Unmatched junction bases numbered 1, after V lost 8 bases and J lost 5 bases. The chain's CDR3 is CASWTGYGYTF. DNA for the CDR3: TGTGCCAGCTGGACAGGGTATGGCTACACCTTC.

This chain joins TRBV2 and TRBJ1-1; 7 bases are shared with TRBD1. Germline V gives CDR1 SNHLY, CDR2 FYNNEI. The ends lost 3 bases at V and 10 bases at J; junction bases unmatched: 8. The CDR3 sequence is 13 residues long. The CDR3 DNA is TGTGCCAGCAGTGACGGAGGGGGCCTTACAGCTTTCTTT. Translating it yields CASSDGGGLTAFF.

CDR3 region: CASSGLDMSYEQYF. For the CDR3, the DNA is TGCGCCAGCAGCGGCCTGGACATGAGCTACGAGCAGTACTTC. The chain couples TRBV5-1 to TRBJ2-7; TRBD1 might be the D (5 bases). CDR1 and CDR2 from the germline V gene are SGHRS and YFSETQ. The CDR3 has 14 residues. Trimming took off 4 bases at V and 3 bases at J, with 14 bases between the two ends.